The 18 T cell receptor beta chains given below trace back to one sample, sequenced in a study of vaccination effects on CD4 cells after COVID-19. These receptors lack a known antigen. Culturing for around eleven days preceded CD4+ T cell isolation. According to PCR results, the person was infected with SARS-CoV-2 between March and December 2020. Everyone in the study got two shots of either the BNT162b2 or mRNA-1273 vaccine. The data were produced by immunoSEQ multiplex PCR, yet TCRdb's version contains in-frame clones alone and is incomplete. The data show some 50,000 clones, about 74% seen once. The specimen was CD4+ T cells from PBMCs cultured without peptide, collected after COVID-19 vaccination. All receptors come from a human donor who had a prior SARS-CoV-2 infection.

V usage is TRBV19 and J usage is TRBJ1-6, with TRBD1 matching over 7 bases. In germline, CDR1 is LNHDA, CDR2 SQIVND (reference sequence). The CDR3 is 15 amino acids. V was pared by 7 bases and J by 6 bases, with 9 bases of the junction left unmatched. CDR3 in amino acids: CASTPDRVGNSPLHF. CDR3 sequence (DNA): TGTGCCAGTACCCCAGACAGGGTTGGTAATTCACCCCTCCACTTT. Combining the CDR3 with reference TRBV19 and TRBJ1-6 gives the whole variable domain DGGITQSPKYLFRKEGQNVTLSCEQNLNHDAMYWYRQDPGQGLRLIYYSQIVNDFQKGDIAEGYSVSREKKESFPLTVTSAQKNPTAFYLCASTPDRVGNSPLHFGNGTRLTVT.

This chain links TRBV28 with TRBJ1-1; possibly TRBD1 for D (5 bases). Germline loops: CDR1 MDHEN, CDR2 SYDVKM. The CDR3 is made up of 16 amino acids. Trimming stripped 3 bases from V and 5 bases from J, with 19 bases between. CDR3 protein: CASSFGLTSRGTEAFF. The CDR3 bases are TGTGCCAGCAGTTTCGGGCTCACATCGAGGGGTACTGAAGCTTTCTTT.

The chain carries TRBV6-2 or TRBV6-3 and TRBJ1-6; D unclear. CDR3 length: 16 residues. Germline V gene data show CDR1 as MNHEY and CDR2 as SVGEGT. The V gene lost 3 bases and the J gene lost 7 bases, with 16 bases spanning the gap. Here the CDR3 DNA reads TGTGCCAGCAGTTATTTTCCAGGAACCATCAATTCACCCCTCCACTTT. It is translated as CASSYFPGTINSPLHF.

The chain couples TRBV3-1 (or the pseudogene TRBV3-2) to TRBJ2-3, with 8 bases matching TRBD1. The CDR3 consists of 15 residues. Germline CDR1 and CDR2: LGHDT and YNNKEL (reference sequence). The trim removed 4 bases at V and 2 bases at J, leaving 5 bases unmatched. The CDR3 region has the DNA TGTGCCAGCAGCCGGCAGGGGGCGTTCACAGATACGCAGTATTTT. Translation gives CASSRQGAFTDTQYF.

The V and J genes are TRBV20-1 and TRBJ2-3, with 8 bases that match TRBD1. The CDR3 sequence is 11 residues long. Germline V CDR1 and CDR2: DFQATT, SNEGSKA (reference sequence). CDR3 nucleotide sequence: TGCATCACCGGGACAGGCGATACGCAGTATTTT. This translates into CITGTGDTQYF.

This chain connects TRBV25-1 to TRBJ2-3; 9 positions match TRBD2. The germline gives CDR1 MGHDK, CDR2 SYGVNS. V was pared by 3 bases and J by 7 bases, with 8 bases of the junction left unmatched. The CDR3 covers 15 residues. The CDR3 sequence is CASSDWAGGPNTQYF. CDR3 DNA sequence: TGTGCCAGCAGTGACTGGGCGGGAGGGCCAAATACGCAGTATTTT.

Only a few counts were recorded for this clone. The rearrangement joins TRBV11-2 to TRBJ2-1; no definite D call. Germline V gene data show CDR1 as SGHAT and CDR2 as FQNNGV. This CDR3 contains 12 residues. V lost 2 bases and J lost 9, with 8 bases in between. The CDR3 DNA is TGTGCCAGCAGCTTATCTCGCTTTGAGCAGTTCTTC. Translation gives CASSLSRFEQFF. Together with reference TRBV11-2 and TRBJ2-1, the CDR3 gives the full variable domain: EAGVAQSPRYKIIEKRQSVAFWCNPISGHATLYWYQQILGQGPKLLIQFQNNGVVDDSQLPKDRFSAERLKGVDSTLKIQPAKLEDSAVYLCASSLSRFEQFFGPGTRLTVL.

The rearrangement joins TRBV7-2 to TRBJ2-3, with 12 bases that match TRBD2. In germline, CDR1 is SGHTA, CDR2 FQGNSA. J lost 5 bases, V lost 5 bases, and 8 bases had no gene match. The CDR3 sequence is 16 residues long. CDR3 amino acids: CASSPSLAGGQDTQYF. The CDR3 region has the DNA TGTGCCAGCAGCCCGTCCCTAGCGGGGGGGCAAGATACGCAGTATTTT.

The chain employs TRBV5-4 and TRBJ2-7, with 13 nucleotides matching TRBD2. The CDR3 is 16 amino acids. Germline loops: CDR1 SGHNT, CDR2 YYREEE (reference sequence). V was clipped by 4 bases and J by 3 bases; unmatched bases: 7. CDR3 protein: CASSQGGLAGIYEQYF. In DNA form, the CDR3 reads TGTGCCAGCAGCCAGGGGGGACTAGCGGGAATCTACGAGCAGTACTTC. Full variable domain (rest looked up from reference TRBV5-4 and TRBJ2-7): ETGVTQSPTHLIKTRGQQVTLRCSSQSGHNTVSWYQQALGQGPQFIFQYYREEENGRGNFPPRFSGLQFPNYSSELNVNALELDDSALYLCASSQGGLAGIYEQYFGPGTRLTVT.

The chain recombines TRBV12-3 or TRBV12-4 with TRBJ2-3; D may correspond to TRBD1 or TRBD2 (5 bases each). Trimming pared 6 bases from V and 2 bases from J, leaving 9 bases between. This CDR3 is 13 amino acids long. CDR3 DNA: TGTGCCAGCAGACTAGGGGACACAGATACGCAGTATTTT. Translating gives CASRLGDTDTQYF.

The rearrangement joins TRBV9 to TRBJ2-7; the match to TRBD1 covers 7 bases. The V and J ends lost 3 bases and 2 bases, in that order; junction bases with no gene match: 5. Germline lookup yields CDR1 SGDLS and CDR2 YYNGEE. The CDR3 is 14 amino acids. The CDR3 bases are TGTGCCAGCAGCGCGACCGGGACAGCCTACGAGCAGTACTTC. This translates into CASSATGTAYEQYF.

This clone has a single count. The chain is built from TRBV7-3 and TRBJ1-1; D is uncertain. Between the trimmed V and J ends, which lost 1 base and 1 base, there was a span of 7 bases. The germline CDR1 and CDR2 sequences are SGHTA and FQGTGA. The CDR3 totals 14 residues. CDR3 DNA: TGTGCCAGCAGCTTAATCCCAAAGAACACTGAAGCTTTCTTT. Translating it yields CASSLIPKNTEAFF.

V gene TRBV5-1 combines with J gene TRBJ1-4, with 7 bases fitting TRBD1. The V segment lost 4 bases and the J segment 8 bases; nucleotides outside the gene matches: 11. The CDR3 extends over 15 amino acids. Germline V CDR1 and CDR2: SGHRS, YFSETQ. The CDR3 spells CASSPRDRGDEKLFF. The CDR3 coding sequence is TGCGCCAGCAGCCCACGGGACAGAGGGGACGAAAAACTGTTTTTT.

The genes are TRBV18 and TRBJ2-7, with D possibly matching TRBD1 (5 bases). Germline CDR1 reads KGHSH; CDR2 reads LQKENI. The CDR3 totals 13 residues. Deletions cut 5 bases from V and 0 bases from J, with 8 bases between. The CDR3, as DNA: TGTGCCAGCTCAACCAGGGACTCCTACGAGCAGTACTTC. The encoded protein is CASSTRDSYEQYF.

V and J are TRBV5-1 and TRBJ2-1, with D perhaps TRBD2 (6 bases). Trimming cost V 3 bases and J 4 bases, with 11 bases left between them. The germline V gene encodes CDR1 SGHRS and CDR2 YFSETQ. The CDR3 covers 14 residues. This CDR3 is CASSSRDSYNEQFF. CDR3 nucleotides: TGCGCCAGCAGCTCCAGGGACTCTTACAATGAGCAGTTCTTC.

The V gene is TRBV11-2, the J gene TRBJ2-3; 8 positions match TRBD2. Germline V gives CDR1 SGHAT, CDR2 FQNNGV. The V segment lost 4 bases and the J segment 2 bases; nucleotides outside the gene matches: 8. The CDR3 is 16 residues long. The CDR3 region has the DNA TGTGCCAGCAGCTCCTTAGCGGGGCACACCACAGATACGCAGTATTTT. It translates to CASSSLAGHTTDTQYF.

For the CDR3, the DNA is TGTGCCAGCAGCTCCGGGACATCCGCAGATACGCAGTATTTT. It is translated as CASSSGTSADTQYF. The rearrangement uses TRBV7-9 and TRBJ2-3; D possibly corresponds to TRBD1 (6 bases). This CDR3 has 14 amino acids. Between the trimmed V and J ends, which lost 4 bases and 4 bases, there was a span of 12 bases. In germline, CDR1 is SEHNR, CDR2 FQNEAQ (reference sequence).

The CDR3 DNA follows: TGTGCCAGCAGCCAAGGGCGGGGGGCGGGCTATGGCTACACCTTC. Translation: CASSQGRGAGYGYTF. The chain combines TRBV3-1 (or the pseudogene TRBV3-2) with TRBJ1-2; the D gene is possibly TRBD1 (6 bases). In germline, CDR1 is LGHDT, CDR2 YNNKEL (reference sequence). V lost 1 base, J lost 4 bases, and 13 bases lay in between. The CDR3 sequence is 15 residues long.